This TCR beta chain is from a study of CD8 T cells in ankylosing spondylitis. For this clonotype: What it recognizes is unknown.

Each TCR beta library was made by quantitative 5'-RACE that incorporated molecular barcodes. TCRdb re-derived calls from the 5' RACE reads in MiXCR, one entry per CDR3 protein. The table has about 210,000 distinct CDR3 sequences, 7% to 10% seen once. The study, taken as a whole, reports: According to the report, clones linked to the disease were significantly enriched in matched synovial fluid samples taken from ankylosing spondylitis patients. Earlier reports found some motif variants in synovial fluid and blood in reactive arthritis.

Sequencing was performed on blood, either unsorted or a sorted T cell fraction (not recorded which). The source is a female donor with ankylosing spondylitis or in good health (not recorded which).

The CDR3 sequence is CATGPLSPARGYGYTF. In nucleotides, the CDR3 is TGTGCCACCGGGCCCTTAAGCCCGGCGCGGGGCTATGGCTACACCTTC. The chain joins TRBV7-2 to TRBJ1-2; D is ambiguous. The germline V and J ends were trimmed by 10 bases and 4 bases, with 25 bases remaining between them. Germline loops: CDR1 SGHTA, CDR2 FQGNSA. CDR3 length: 16 amino acids. The whole variable domain, filled in from reference TRBV7-2 and TRBJ1-2, reads GAGVSQSPSNKVTEKGKDVELRCDPISGHTALYWYRQSLGQGLEFLIYFQGNSAPDKSGLPSDRFSAERTGGSVSTLTIQRTQQEDSAVYLCATGPLSPARGYGYTFGSGTRLTVV.